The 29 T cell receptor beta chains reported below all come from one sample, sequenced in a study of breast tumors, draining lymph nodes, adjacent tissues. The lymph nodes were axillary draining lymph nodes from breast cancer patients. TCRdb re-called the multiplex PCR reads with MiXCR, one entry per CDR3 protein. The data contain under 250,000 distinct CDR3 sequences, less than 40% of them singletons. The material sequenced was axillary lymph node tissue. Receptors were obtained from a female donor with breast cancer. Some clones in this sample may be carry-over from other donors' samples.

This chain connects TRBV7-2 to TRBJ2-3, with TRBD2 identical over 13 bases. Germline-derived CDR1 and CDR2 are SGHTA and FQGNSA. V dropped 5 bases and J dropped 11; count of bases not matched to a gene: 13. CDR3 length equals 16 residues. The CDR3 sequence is CASSRRTSGSYNEQYF. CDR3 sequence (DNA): TGTGCCAGCAGCCGTCGGACTAGCGGGAGCTACAATGAGCAGTATTTT. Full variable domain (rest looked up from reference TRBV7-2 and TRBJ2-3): GAGVSQSPSNKVTEKGKDVELRCDPISGHTALYWYRQSLGQGLEFLIYFQGNSAPDKSGLPSDRFSAERTGGSVSTLTIQRTQQEDSAVYLCASSRRTSGSYNEQYFGPGTRLTVL.

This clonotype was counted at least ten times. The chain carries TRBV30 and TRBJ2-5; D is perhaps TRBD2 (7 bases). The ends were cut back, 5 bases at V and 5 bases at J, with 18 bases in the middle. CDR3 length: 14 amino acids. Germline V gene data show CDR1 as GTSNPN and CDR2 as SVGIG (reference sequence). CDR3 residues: CAWGGLGGGETQYF. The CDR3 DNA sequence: TGTGCCTGGGGTGGACTAGGGGGTGGGGAGACCCAGTACTTC.

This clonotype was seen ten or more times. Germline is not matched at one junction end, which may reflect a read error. In DNA, the CDR3 is TGTGCCAGCAGTCACTCGACGGGTGCCTATAATTCACCCCTCCACTTT. Protein: CASSHSTGAYNSPLHF. This sequence joins TRBV6-5 and TRBJ1-6; D not certain. The germline gives CDR1 MNHEY, CDR2 SVGAGI. The CDR3 consists of 16 residues.

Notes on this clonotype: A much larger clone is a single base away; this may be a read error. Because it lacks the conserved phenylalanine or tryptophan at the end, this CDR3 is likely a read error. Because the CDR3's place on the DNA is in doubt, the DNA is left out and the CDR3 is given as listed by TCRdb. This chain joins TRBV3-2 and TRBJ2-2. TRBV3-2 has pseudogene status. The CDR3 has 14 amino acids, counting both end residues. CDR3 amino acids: CASSQDNSTGELFY.

The CDR3 here is CSLRLWQGKGDTQYF. The CDR3 bases are TGCAGCTTGCGTTTGTGGCAGGGGAAGGGAGATACGCAGTATTTT. The chain combines TRBV29-1 with TRBJ2-3, with a weak D call TRBD1 (6 bases). Trimming cost V 8 bases and J 5 bases, with 23 bases left between them. Germline-derived CDR1 and CDR2 are SQVTM and ANQGSEA. The CDR3 length is 15 residues.

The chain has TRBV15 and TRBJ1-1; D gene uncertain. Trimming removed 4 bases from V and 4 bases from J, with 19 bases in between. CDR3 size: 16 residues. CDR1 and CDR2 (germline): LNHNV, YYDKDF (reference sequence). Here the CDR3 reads CATSKPGFTWGTEAFF. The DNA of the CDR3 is TGTGCCACCAGCAAGCCGGGATTCACATGGGGCACTGAAGCTTTCTTT.

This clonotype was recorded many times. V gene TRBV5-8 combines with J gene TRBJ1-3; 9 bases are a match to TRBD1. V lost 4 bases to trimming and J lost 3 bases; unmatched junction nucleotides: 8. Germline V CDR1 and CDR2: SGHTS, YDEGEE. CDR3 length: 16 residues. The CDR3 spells CASSTPGQGVGNTIYF. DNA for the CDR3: TGTGCCAGCAGCACCCCGGGACAGGGAGTTGGAAACACCATATATTTT.

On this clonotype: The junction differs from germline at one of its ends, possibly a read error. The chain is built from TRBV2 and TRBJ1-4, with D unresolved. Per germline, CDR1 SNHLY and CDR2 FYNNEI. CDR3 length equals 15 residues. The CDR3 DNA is TGTGCCAGCAATGAACTAGGAGGTCTAAGTGAAAAACTGTTTTTT. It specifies CASNELGGLSEKLFF.

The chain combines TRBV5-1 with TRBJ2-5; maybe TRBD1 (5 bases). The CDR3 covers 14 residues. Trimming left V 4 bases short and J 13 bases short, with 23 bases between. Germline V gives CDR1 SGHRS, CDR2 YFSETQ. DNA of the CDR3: TGCGCCAGCAGCCCTCAGGGTCAGCAAGACGCCCGGTACTTC. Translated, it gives CASSPQGQQDARYF.

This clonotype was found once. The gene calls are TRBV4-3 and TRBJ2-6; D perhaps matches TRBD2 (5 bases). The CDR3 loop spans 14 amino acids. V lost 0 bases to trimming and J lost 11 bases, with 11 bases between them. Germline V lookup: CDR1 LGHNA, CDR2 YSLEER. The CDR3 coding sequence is TGCGCCAGCAGCCAAGATCGGGGAGCCTACGTCCTGACTTTC. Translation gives CASSQDRGAYVLTF.

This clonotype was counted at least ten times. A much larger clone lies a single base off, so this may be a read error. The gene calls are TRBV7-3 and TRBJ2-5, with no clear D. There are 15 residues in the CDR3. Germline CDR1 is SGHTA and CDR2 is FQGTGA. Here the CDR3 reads CASSPYGRSQETQHF. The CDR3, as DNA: TGTGCCAGCAGCCCCTACGGACGCTCCCAAGAGACCCAGCACTTC.

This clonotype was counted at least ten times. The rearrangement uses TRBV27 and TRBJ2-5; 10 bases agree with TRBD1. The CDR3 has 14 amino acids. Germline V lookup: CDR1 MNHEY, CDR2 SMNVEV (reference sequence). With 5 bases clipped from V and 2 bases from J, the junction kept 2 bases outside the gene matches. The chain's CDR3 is CASSLDRGQETQYF. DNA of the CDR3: TGTGCCAGCAGTCTGGACAGGGGGCAAGAGACCCAGTACTTC.

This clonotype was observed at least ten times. The CDR3 nucleotides are TGTGCCAGCAGCCACTCACTAGCCTCGAACACCGGGGAGCTGTTTTTT. As protein: CASSHSLASNTGELFF. V usage is TRBV4-2 and J usage is TRBJ2-2; tentative D call: TRBD2 (6 bases). CDR1 is LGHNA, CDR2 YNFKEQ, per germline. V gave up 3 bases and J gave up 0 bases, with 11 bases separating them. This CDR3 spans 16 amino acids.

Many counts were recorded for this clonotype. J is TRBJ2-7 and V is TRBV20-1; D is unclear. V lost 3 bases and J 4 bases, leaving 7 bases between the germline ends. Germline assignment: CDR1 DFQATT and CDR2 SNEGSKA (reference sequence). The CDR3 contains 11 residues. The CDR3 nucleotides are TGCAGTGCTAGGAAGGGTTACGAGCAGTACTTC. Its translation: CSARKGYEQYF.

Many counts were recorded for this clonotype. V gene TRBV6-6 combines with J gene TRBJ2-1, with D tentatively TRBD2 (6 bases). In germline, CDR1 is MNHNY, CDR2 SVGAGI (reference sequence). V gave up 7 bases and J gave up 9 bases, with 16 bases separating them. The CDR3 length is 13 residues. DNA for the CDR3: TGTGCCAGCAAACCGGGAGTGGATGGTGAGCAGTTCTTC. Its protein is CASKPGVDGEQFF.

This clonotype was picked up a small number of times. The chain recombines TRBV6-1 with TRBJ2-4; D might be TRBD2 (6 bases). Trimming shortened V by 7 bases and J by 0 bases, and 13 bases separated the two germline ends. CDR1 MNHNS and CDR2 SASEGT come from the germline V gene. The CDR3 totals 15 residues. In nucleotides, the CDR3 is TGTGCCAGCACCGGGACTCCCCTAGCCAAAAACATTCAGTACTTC. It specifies CASTGTPLAKNIQYF.

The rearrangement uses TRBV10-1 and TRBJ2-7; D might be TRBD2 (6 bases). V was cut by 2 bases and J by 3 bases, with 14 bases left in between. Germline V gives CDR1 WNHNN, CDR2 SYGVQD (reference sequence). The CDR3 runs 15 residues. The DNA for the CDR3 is TGCGCCAGCAGTGAGGTCGGGGGACCTCGCTACGAGCAGTACTTC. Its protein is CASSEVGGPRYEQYF.

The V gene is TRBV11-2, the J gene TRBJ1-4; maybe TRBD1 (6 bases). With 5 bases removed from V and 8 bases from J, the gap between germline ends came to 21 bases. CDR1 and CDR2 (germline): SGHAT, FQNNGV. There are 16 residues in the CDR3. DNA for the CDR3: TGTGCCAGCAGCCCTACCCCGAGCACAGGGTACGAAAAACTGTTTTTT. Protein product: CASSPTPSTGYEKLFF.

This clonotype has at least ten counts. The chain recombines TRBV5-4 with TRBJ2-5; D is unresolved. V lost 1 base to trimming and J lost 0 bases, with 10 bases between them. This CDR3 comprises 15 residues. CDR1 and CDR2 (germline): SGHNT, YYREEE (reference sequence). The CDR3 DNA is TGTGCCAGCAGCTTGAGAACAGCGTACCAAGAGACCCAGTACTTC. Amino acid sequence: CASSLRTAYQETQYF.

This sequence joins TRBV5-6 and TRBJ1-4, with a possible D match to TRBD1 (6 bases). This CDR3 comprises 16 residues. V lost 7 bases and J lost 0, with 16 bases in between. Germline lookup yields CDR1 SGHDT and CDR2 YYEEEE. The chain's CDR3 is CASGGGSGATNEKLFF. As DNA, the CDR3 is TGTGCCAGCGGCGGGGGCAGTGGAGCAACTAATGAAAAACTGTTTTTT.

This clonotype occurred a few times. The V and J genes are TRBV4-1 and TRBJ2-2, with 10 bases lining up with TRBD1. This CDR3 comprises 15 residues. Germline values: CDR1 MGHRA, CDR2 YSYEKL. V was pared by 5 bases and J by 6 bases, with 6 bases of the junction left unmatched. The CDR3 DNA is TGCGCCAGCAGCAACCGGGACAGGGGTTCCGGGGAGCTGTTTTTT. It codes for CASSNRDRGSGELFF.

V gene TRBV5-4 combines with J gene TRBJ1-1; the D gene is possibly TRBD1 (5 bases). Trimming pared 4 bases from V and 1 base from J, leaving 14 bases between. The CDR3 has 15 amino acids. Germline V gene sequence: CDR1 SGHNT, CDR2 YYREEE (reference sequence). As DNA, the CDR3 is TGTGCCAGCAGCCTTGTCCAGGGAGGGAACACTGAAGCTTTCTTT. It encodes CASSLVQGGNTEAFF. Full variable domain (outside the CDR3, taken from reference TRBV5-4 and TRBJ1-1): ETGVTQSPTHLIKTRGQQVTLRCSSQSGHNTVSWYQQALGQGPQFIFQYYREEENGRGNFPPRFSGLQFPNYSSELNVNALELDDSALYLCASSLVQGGNTEAFFGQGTRLTVV.

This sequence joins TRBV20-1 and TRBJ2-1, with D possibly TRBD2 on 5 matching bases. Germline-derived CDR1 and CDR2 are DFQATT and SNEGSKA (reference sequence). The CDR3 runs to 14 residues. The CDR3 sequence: CSVEGRGSYNEQFF. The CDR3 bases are TGCAGCGTTGAAGGGAGAGGATCTTACAATGAGCAGTTCTTC.

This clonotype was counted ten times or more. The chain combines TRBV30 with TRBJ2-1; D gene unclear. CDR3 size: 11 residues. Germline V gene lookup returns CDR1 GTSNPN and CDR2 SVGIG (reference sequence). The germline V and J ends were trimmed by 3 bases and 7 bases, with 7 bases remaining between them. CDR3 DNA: TGTGCCTGGAGCGGCACGAATGAGCAGTTCTTC. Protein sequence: CAWSGTNEQFF.

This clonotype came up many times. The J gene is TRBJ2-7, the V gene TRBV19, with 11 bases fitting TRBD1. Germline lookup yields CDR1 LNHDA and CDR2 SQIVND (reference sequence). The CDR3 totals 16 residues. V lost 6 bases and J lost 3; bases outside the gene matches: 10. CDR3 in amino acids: CASRPIGTGGIYEQYF. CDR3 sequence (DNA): TGTGCCAGTAGGCCTATCGGGACAGGGGGTATCTACGAGCAGTACTTC.

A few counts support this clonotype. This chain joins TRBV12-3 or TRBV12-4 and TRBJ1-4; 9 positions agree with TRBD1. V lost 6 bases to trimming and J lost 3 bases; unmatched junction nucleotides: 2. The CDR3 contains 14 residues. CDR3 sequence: CASRRQGANEKLFF. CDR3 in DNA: TGTGCCAGCAGGCGACAGGGGGCTAATGAAAAACTGTTTTTT.

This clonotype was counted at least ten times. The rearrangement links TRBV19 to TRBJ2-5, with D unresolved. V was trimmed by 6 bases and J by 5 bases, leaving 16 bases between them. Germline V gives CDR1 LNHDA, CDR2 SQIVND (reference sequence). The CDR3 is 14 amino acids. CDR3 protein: CASSPTGPRETQYF. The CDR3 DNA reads TGTGCCAGTAGCCCTACCGGGCCGCGGGAGACCCAGTACTTC.

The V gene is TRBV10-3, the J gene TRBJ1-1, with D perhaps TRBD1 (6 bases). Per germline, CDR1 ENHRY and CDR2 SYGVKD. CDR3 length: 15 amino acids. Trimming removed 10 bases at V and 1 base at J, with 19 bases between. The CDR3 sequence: CATRTELMKNTEAFF. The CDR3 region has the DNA TGTGCCACCAGGACAGAACTCATGAAGAACACTGAAGCTTTCTTT.

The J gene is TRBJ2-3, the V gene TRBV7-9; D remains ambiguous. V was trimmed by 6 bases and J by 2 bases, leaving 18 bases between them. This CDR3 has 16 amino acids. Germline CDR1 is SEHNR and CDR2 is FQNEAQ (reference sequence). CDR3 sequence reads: CASSFIKVALTDTQYF. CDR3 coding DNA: TGTGCCAGCAGTTTTATTAAGGTCGCTCTCACAGATACGCAGTATTTT.